These T cell receptor beta chains were read from a single sample in a study of blood T cells in healthy people across ages. TCRdb ran MiXCR on the 5' RACE reads and lists one entry per CDR3 protein. The table shows approximately 290,000 distinct CDR3 sequences, with around 27% occurring only once. Sample: blood. The source of these receptors is a woman in her 70s in good health. CDR3s include the opening cysteine and the closing phenylalanine or tryptophan. D genes are given only for firm matches. Size is omitted from some rows. Given values are once, few, many or a class for expanded clones.

d_call | j_call | clone_size | v_call | cdr3_nt | cdr3_aa
TRBD1 | TRBJ2-7 | - | TRBV29-1 | TGCAGCGTCGCGAGGGGGACAGGTATGAACGAGCAGTACTTC | CSVARGTGMNEQYF
- | TRBJ1-1 | - | TRBV29-1 | TGCAGCGTGAAGCAGGGGATGAACACTGAAGCTTTCTTT | CSVKQGMNTEAFF
- | TRBJ2-6 | many | TRBV18 | TGTGCCAGCTCACCAGGGGGCTCTGGGGCCAACGTCCTGACTTTC | CASSPGGSGANVLTF
- | TRBJ2-1 | - | TRBV5-8 | TGTGCCAGCAGCTCGGGGAGACTCGCGAGCTCCTACAATGAGCAGTTCTTC | CASSSGRLASSYNEQFF
TRBD1 | TRBJ2-5 | many | TRBV20-1 | TGCAGTGGGGTACTGGGGACAGCCCAAGAGACCCAGTACTTC | CSGVLGTAQETQYF
- | TRBJ2-4 | - | TRBV6-1 | TGTGCCAGCAGTGAGGTATTTGGTTATCGGAGCATTCAGTACTTC | CASSEVFGYRSIQYF
- | TRBJ2-7 | many | TRBV6-1 | TGTGCCGCCCGACAGGCCGACGGCGAGCAGTACTTC | CAARQADGEQYF
TRBD1 | TRBJ2-5 | many | TRBV29-1 | TGCAGCGCCAGGACAGGGGAGGAGACCCAGTACTTC | CSARTGEETQYF
- | TRBJ2-1 | few | TRBV7-2 | TGTGCCAGTGAGCGGAAAGCGCACTCCTACAATGAGCAGTTCTTC | CASERKAHSYNEQFF
TRBD2 | TRBJ2-5 | - | TRBV20-1 | TGCAGTGCTAGATTGAAGGGTTCTAGCGGGATTGAGACCCAGTACTTC | CSARLKGSSGIETQYF
- | TRBJ1-4 | few | TRBV20-1 | TGCAGTGCTCCGGGGGGCGGAGGTTTGGGTGAAAAACTGTTTTTT | CSAPGGGGLGEKLFF
TRBD1 | TRBJ2-7 | - | TRBV4-1 | TGCGCCAGTAGCCAAGATTATTGGACAGGGACCTCCTACGAGCAGTACTTC | CASSQDYWTGTSYEQYF
TRBD2 | TRBJ2-1 | few | TRBV4-2 | TGTGCCAGCAGCCAAGATTTGGGGGAGGGCCGGGTTGAGCAGTTCTTC | CASSQDLGEGRVEQFF
- | TRBJ2-1 | - | TRBV20-1 | TGCAGTGCTAGGTTAACGGGAGATTACTCAAATGAGCAGTTCTTC | CSARLTGDYSNEQFF
- | TRBJ2-5 | - | TRBV7-9 | TGTGCCAGCAGCTTAGAGGTGGGGGAGACCCAGTACTTC | CASSLEVGETQYF
- | TRBJ2-2 | - | TRBV5-1 | TGCGCCAGCAGCTTCAGGACCGGGGAGCTGTTTTTT | CASSFRTGELFF
- | TRBJ1-1 | - | TRBV6-5 | TGTGCCACCCGGAGGGGAGTGAACACTGAAGCTTTCTTT | CATRRGVNTEAFF
- | TRBJ2-7 | - | TRBV25-1 | TGTGCCAGCAGTGTTCCGGGCAAAGAATACGAGCAGTACTTC | CASSVPGKEYEQYF
TRBD2 | TRBJ2-4 | few | TRBV14 | TGTGCCAGCAGCCCTCTAGCGGGAATAGCCAAAAACATTCAGTACTTC | CASSPLAGIAKNIQYF
TRBD2 | TRBJ2-3 | - | TRBV7-2 | TGTGCCAGCAGCGCCAAGCGGGGTCGGGTGTACTTT | CASSAKRGRVYF
TRBD2 | TRBJ2-7 | - | TRBV6-2/TRBV6-3 | TGTGCCAGCAGTGCTCCCGGGACTAGCGGATACGAGCAGTACTTC | CASSAPGTSGYEQYF
TRBD2 | TRBJ2-7 | - | TRBV7-2 | TGTGCCAGCAGCTACGGACTAGCGGGAGGGCCGGGGATCCTTTACGAGCAGTACTTC | CASSYGLAGGPGILYEQYF
TRBD1 | TRBJ2-7 | many | TRBV12-3/TRBV12-4 | TGTGCCAGCAGTGTCACAGGGGGCATCTACGAGCAGTACTTC | CASSVTGGIYEQYF
TRBD1 | TRBJ1-5 | few | TRBV5-1 | TGCGCCAGCAGCTTGGGGGACACAGGGGGTAGCAATCAGTCCCAGCATTTT | CASSLGDTGGSNQSQHF
- | TRBJ1-2 | - | TRBV6-6 | TGTGCCAGCAGTTACAAGAATCCGAACTATGGCTACACCTTC | CASSYKNPNYGYTF
- | TRBJ2-1 | - | TRBV7-8 | TGTGCCAGCAGCCTTATCGGGTCTTTGGATGAGCAGTTCTTC | CASSLIGSLDEQFF
- | TRBJ1-2 | few | TRBV10-3 | TGTGCCATCAGTGAGTCAGCAGGGAAGGATGGCTACACCTTC | CAISESAGKDGYTF
TRBD1 | TRBJ1-4 | - | TRBV6-5 | TGTGCCAGCAGTTCGGACAGGGGGCGTGCTAATGAAAAACTGTTTTTT | CASSSDRGRANEKLFF
- | TRBJ2-6 | - | TRBV25-1 | TGTGCCAGCAGTCTTGGGGGGGGCTTTAGCTCTGGGGCCAACGTCCTGACTTTC | CASSLGGGFSSGANVLTF
TRBD2 | TRBJ2-2 | few | TRBV19 | TGTGCCAGTAGTCCTGGCTTTAGAGGGACTAGCGGGATCGGGGAGCTGTTTTTT | CASSPGFRGTSGIGELFF